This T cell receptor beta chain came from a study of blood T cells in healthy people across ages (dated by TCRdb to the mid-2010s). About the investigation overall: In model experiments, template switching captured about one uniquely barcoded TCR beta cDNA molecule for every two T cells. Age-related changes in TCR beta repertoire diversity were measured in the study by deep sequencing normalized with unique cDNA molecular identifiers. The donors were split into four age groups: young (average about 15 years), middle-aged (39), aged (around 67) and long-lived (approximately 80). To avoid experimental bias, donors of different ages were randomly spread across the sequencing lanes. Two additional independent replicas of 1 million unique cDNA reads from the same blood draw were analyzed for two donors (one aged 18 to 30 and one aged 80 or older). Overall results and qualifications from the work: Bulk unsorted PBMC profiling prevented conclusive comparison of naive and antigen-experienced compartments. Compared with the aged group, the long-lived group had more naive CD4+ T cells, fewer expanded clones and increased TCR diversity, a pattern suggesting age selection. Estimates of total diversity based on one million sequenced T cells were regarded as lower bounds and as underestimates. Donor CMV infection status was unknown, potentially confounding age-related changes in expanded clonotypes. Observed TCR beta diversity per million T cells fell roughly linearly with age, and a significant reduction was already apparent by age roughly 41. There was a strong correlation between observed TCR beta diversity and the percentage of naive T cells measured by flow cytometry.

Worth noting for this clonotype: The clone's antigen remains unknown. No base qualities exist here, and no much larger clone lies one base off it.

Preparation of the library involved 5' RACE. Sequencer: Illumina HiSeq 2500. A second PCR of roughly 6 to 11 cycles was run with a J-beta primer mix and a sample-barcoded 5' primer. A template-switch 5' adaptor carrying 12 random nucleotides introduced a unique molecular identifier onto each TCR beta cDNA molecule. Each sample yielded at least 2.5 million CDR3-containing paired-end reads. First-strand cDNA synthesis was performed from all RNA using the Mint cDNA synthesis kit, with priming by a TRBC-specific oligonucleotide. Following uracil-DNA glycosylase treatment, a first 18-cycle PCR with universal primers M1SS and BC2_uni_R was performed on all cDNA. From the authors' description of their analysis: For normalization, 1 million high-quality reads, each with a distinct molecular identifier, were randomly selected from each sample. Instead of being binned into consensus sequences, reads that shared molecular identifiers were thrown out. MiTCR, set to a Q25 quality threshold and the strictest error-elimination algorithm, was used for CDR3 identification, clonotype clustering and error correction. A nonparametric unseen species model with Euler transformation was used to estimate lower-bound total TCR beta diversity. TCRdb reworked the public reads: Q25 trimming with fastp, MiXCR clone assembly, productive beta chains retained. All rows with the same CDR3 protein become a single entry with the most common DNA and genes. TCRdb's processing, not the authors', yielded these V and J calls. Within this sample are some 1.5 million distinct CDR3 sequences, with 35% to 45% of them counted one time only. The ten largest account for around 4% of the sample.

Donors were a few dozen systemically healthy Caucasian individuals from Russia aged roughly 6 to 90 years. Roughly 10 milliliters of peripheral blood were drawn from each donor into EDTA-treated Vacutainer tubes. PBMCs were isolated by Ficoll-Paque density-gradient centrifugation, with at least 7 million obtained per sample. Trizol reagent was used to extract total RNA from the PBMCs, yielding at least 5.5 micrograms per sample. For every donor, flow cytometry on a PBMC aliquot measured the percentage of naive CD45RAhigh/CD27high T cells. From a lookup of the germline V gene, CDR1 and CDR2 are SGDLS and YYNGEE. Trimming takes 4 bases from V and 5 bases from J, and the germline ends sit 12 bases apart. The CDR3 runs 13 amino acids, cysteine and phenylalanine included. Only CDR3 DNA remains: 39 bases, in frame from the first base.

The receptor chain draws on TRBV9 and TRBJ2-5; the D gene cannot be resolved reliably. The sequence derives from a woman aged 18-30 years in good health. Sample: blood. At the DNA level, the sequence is TGTGCCAGCAGCCCCCCAGGTTCGGAGACCCAGTACTTC. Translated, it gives CASSPPGSETQYF.